These 26 T cell receptor beta chains came from one sample sequenced in a study of shared clonotypes between healthy human individuals. TCRdb's copy holds only in-frame clones and misses some; the assay was immunoSEQ multiplex PCR. Among around 430,000 clones, 70% to 80% were seen once, and the ten largest hold around 14%. Sequenced sample: PBMCs. The origin of the receptors is a woman between 40 and 55 years old in good health. Some clones in this sample may be carry-over from other donors' samples.

The chain carries TRBV27 and TRBJ2-7; TRBD2 matches at 7 bases. The CDR3 runs 15 residues. The germline gives CDR1 MNHEY, CDR2 SMNVEV (reference sequence). J gave up 0 bases and V 0 bases, and 2 bases lay outside the gene matches. CDR3 residues: CASSLSSGGSYEQYF. CDR3 bases: TGTGCCAGCAGTTTATCGTCGGGGGGCTCCTACGAGCAGTACTTC.

J is TRBJ2-7 and V is TRBV6-1; D is uncertain. Germline CDR1 and CDR2: MNHNS and SASEGT. This CDR3 is built from 15 residues. V dropped 1 base and J dropped 0 bases, with 10 bases sitting between them. This CDR3 is CASSEVVRNSYEQYF. Written as DNA, the CDR3 is TGTGCCAGCAGTGAAGTTGTCAGGAACTCCTACGAGCAGTACTTC.

The rearrangement links TRBV7-2 to TRBJ1-1; D perhaps matches TRBD1 (5 bases). Germline assignment: CDR1 SGHTA and CDR2 FQGNSA. The CDR3 covers 14 residues. Trimming pared 4 bases from V and 1 base from J, leaving 10 bases between. The CDR3 DNA is TGTGCCAGCAGCTCAGGACAAGAGAACACTGAAGCTTTCTTT. Translating gives CASSSGQENTEAFF.

The genes are TRBV7-3 and TRBJ2-5, with no clear D. The ends were cut back, 2 bases at V and 7 bases at J, with 11 bases in the middle. CDR1 SGHTA and CDR2 FQGTGA come from the germline V gene. The CDR3 consists of 13 residues. The CDR3: CASSLFCIGTQYF. CDR3 nucleotides: TGTGCCAGCAGCTTATTCTGCATCGGGACCCAGTACTTC.

The chain carries TRBV5-1 and TRBJ1-1; maybe TRBD1 (5 bases). The ends were cut back, 4 bases at V and 4 bases at J, with 14 bases in the middle. CDR3 length: 14 amino acids. Looked up from germline, CDR1 is SGHRS and CDR2 is YFSETQ. CDR3 residues: CASSRDSGGTEAFF. In DNA, the CDR3 is TGCGCCAGCAGCCGCGACTCCGGGGGCACTGAAGCTTTCTTT.

The chain links TRBV6-6 to TRBJ2-7; 7 bases are a match to TRBD2. Germline-derived CDR1 and CDR2 are MNHNY and SVGAGI (reference sequence). CDR3 length: 13 residues. V lost 7 bases to trimming and J lost 6 bases; unmatched junction nucleotides: 9. The CDR3 bases are TGTGCCAGCATCAGGGAGGGCACGGGCGAGCAGTACTTC. Its translation is CASIREGTGEQYF.

The chain joins TRBV7-3 to TRBJ2-2, with 10 nucleotides matching TRBD2. The CDR3 spans 15 residues. Trimming removed 6 bases from V and 3 bases from J; junction bases left unmatched: 4. Germline V gene sequence: CDR1 SGHTA, CDR2 FQGTGA. CDR3: CASSVLAGDTGELFF. DNA for the CDR3: TGTGCCAGCAGTGTTCTAGCGGGAGACACCGGGGAGCTGTTTTTT. The variable domain in full, completed from reference TRBV7-3 and TRBJ2-2, reads GAGVSQTPSNKVTEKGKYVELRCDPISGHTALYWYRQSLGQGPEFLIYFQGTGAADDSGLPNDRFFAVRPEGSVSTLKIQRTERGDSAVYLCASSVLAGDTGELFFGEGSRLTVL.

The chain links TRBV27 to TRBJ2-6; tentative D call: TRBD1 (5 bases). Germline V gene lookup returns CDR1 MNHEY and CDR2 SMNVEV (reference sequence). The ends were cut back, 8 bases at V and 8 bases at J, with 13 bases in the middle. The CDR3 sequence is 13 residues long. The CDR3 nucleotides read TGTGCCAGCTCCTACAGGCAGCCCAACGTCCTGACTTTC. This gives the protein CASSYRQPNVLTF.

V usage is TRBV2 and J usage is TRBJ1-5, with TRBD1 matching over 7 bases. The CDR3 is 14 residues long. The V gene's germline CDR1 is SNHLY and CDR2 FYNNEI. V was clipped by 5 bases and J by 4 bases; unmatched bases: 5. The DNA of the CDR3 is TGTGCCAGCAGTCGACAGGGAGGGAATCAGCCCCAGCATTTT. It encodes CASSRQGGNQPQHF.

In this sample, this clone turned up a few times. The chain uses TRBV6-1 and TRBJ1-1; D unresolved. The CDR3 is 10 amino acids. With 6 bases removed from V and 7 bases from J, the gap between germline ends came to 6 bases. Germline V gene sequence: CDR1 MNHNS, CDR2 SASEGT. The CDR3 nucleotides read TGTGCCAGCAGGGCTCGTGAAGCTTTCTTT. Residues: CASRAREAFF.

This chain uses TRBV6-6 with TRBJ1-1; TRBD1 is a possible D gene (6 bases). The CDR3 extends over 11 amino acids. Trimming removed 6 bases from V and 8 bases from J, with 10 bases in between. Germline loops: CDR1 MNHNY, CDR2 SVGAGI (reference sequence). The CDR3 loop is CASRAGTEAFF. Written as DNA, the CDR3 is TGTGCCAGCAGGGCCGGGACAGAAGCTTTCTTT.

The chain couples TRBV28 to TRBJ1-3; possible D gene TRBD1, 5 bases. Looked up from germline, CDR1 is MDHEN and CDR2 is SYDVKM. CDR3 length equals 14 residues. V dropped 8 bases and J dropped 0 bases, with 11 bases sitting between them. The CDR3 DNA reads as TGTGCCAGCGGAGGGGTTAACTCTGGAAACACCATATATTTT. Protein product: CASGGVNSGNTIYF. Full variable domain (rest looked up from reference TRBV28 and TRBJ1-3): DVKVTQSSRYLVKRTGEKVFLECVQDMDHENMFWYRQDPGLGLRLIYFSYDVKMKEKGDIPEGYSVSREKKERFSLILESASTNQTSMYLCASGGVNSGNTIYFGEGSWLTVV.

This clone was counted only a few times. The rearrangement uses TRBV19 and TRBJ2-1, with 13 bases fitting TRBD2. The germline gives CDR1 LNHDA, CDR2 SQIVND (reference sequence). Trimming cost V 3 bases and J 2 bases; bases outside gene matches: 13. This CDR3 region has 20 residues. The CDR3: CASSMGPWTSGRSPYNEQFF. CDR3 sequence (DNA): TGTGCCAGTAGTATGGGTCCATGGACTAGCGGGAGATCTCCCTACAATGAGCAGTTCTTC.

The gene calls are TRBV28 and TRBJ1-4; a possible D gene is TRBD1 (5 bases). The ends were cut back, 8 bases at V and 7 bases at J, with 14 bases in the middle. CDR1 MDHEN and CDR2 SYDVKM come from the germline V gene. The CDR3 has 13 amino acids. The CDR3 here is CASGLRTLEKLFF. CDR3 bases: TGTGCCAGCGGGTTAAGGACACTTGAAAAACTGTTTTTT.

This chain uses TRBV27 with TRBJ1-2; the D gene is possibly TRBD1 (6 bases). The V and J ends lost 6 bases and 3 bases respectively, with 17 bases between them. The germline CDR1 and CDR2 sequences are MNHEY and SMNVEV (reference sequence). The length of the CDR3 is 15 residues. CDR3: CASRPNRVTYYGYTF. CDR3 bases: TGTGCCAGCAGACCAAACAGGGTCACTTACTATGGCTACACCTTC.

V and J are TRBV5-1 and TRBJ2-7, with unresolved D. Between the trimmed V and J ends, which lost 0 bases and 9 bases, there was a span of 13 bases. Germline CDR1 and CDR2: SGHRS and YFSETQ. The length of the CDR3 is 13 residues. The DNA for the CDR3 is TGCGCCAGCAGCTTGGGGGCCTTTGATGGGCAGTACTTC. It is translated as CASSLGAFDGQYF.

The rearrangement uses TRBV19 and TRBJ1-5; TRBD1 might be the D (5 bases). Germline V gene sequence: CDR1 LNHDA, CDR2 SQIVND (reference sequence). V was clipped by 4 bases and J by 7 bases, with 11 bases between them. The CDR3 loop spans 13 amino acids. Here the CDR3 DNA reads TGTGCCAGTAGTACGGACACGGTCCAGCCCCAGCATTTT. As protein: CASSTDTVQPQHF.

The CDR3 is CASSLAGTSPRGELFF. The CDR3 DNA reads as TGCGCCAGCAGCTTAGCCGGGACTAGCCCACGCGGGGAGCTGTTTTTT. The chain couples TRBV5-1 to TRBJ2-2; TRBD2 agrees at 9 bases. The V gene's germline CDR1 is SGHRS and CDR2 YFSETQ. The CDR3 consists of 16 residues. Trimming took 2 bases from V and 7 from J; bases not matched to a gene: 9.

This chain connects TRBV7-9 to TRBJ2-5; 11 nucleotides line up with TRBD2. This CDR3 has 16 amino acids. The germline gives CDR1 SEHNR, CDR2 FQNEAQ (reference sequence). The junction had 10 bases not matched to a gene; V was cut back by 5 bases and J by 5 bases. The CDR3 coding sequence is TGTGCCAGCAGCGGGGGGGCTAGCGGGAGGCATGAGACCCAGTACTTC. Translated: CASSGGASGRHETQYF.

A single count supports this clone. V usage is TRBV19 and J usage is TRBJ2-1; D might be TRBD2 (6 bases). Between the trimmed V and J ends, which lost 1 base and 0 bases, there was a span of 13 bases. The germline gives CDR1 LNHDA, CDR2 SQIVND (reference sequence). The CDR3 runs to 17 residues. CDR3 sequence (DNA): TGTGCCAGTAGTATAGCTGGGGGACTGAGCTCCTACAATGAGCAGTTCTTC. Translation: CASSIAGGLSSYNEQFF. Combining the CDR3 with reference TRBV19 and TRBJ2-1 gives the whole variable domain DGGITQSPKYLFRKEGQNVTLSCEQNLNHDAMYWYRQDPGQGLRLIYYSQIVNDFQKGDIAEGYSVSREKKESFPLTVTSAQKNPTAFYLCASSIAGGLSSYNEQFFGPGTRLTVL.

The V call is TRBV29-1, the J call TRBJ2-3; TRBD1 agrees at 8 bases. The CDR3 covers 15 residues. The trim removed 6 bases at V and 0 bases at J, leaving 8 bases unmatched. The V gene's germline CDR1 is SQVTM and CDR2 ANQGSEA. The CDR3 DNA reads TGCAGCGTAGCCGGACAGGGCCCTAGCACAGATACGCAGTATTTT. Its translation is CSVAGQGPSTDTQYF.

The gene calls are TRBV5-1 and TRBJ1-2; the match to TRBD1 covers 7 bases. The CDR3 runs 15 residues. The ends lost 0 bases at V and 4 bases at J; junction bases unmatched: 6. Germline CDR1 reads SGHRS; CDR2 reads YFSETQ. CDR3 DNA sequence: TGCGCCAGCAGCTTGGAGGGACAGATCTTCTATGGCTACACCTTC. It is translated as CASSLEGQIFYGYTF.

A single count supports this clone. This rearrangement joins TRBV18 to TRBJ1-6, with D possibly being TRBD1 (5 bases). Per the germline V gene, CDR1 is KGHSH and CDR2 is LQKENI. The CDR3 covers 13 residues. Trimming removed 3 bases from V and 8 bases from J, with 8 bases in between. In nucleotides, the CDR3 is TGTGCCAGCTCACCCGGGACCGATTCACCCCTCCACTTT. It is translated as CASSPGTDSPLHF. Using reference TRBV18 and TRBJ1-6 for the parts outside the CDR3, the full variable domain is NAGVMQNPRHLVRRRGQEARLRCSPMKGHSHVYWYRQLPEEGLKFMVYLQKENIIDESGMPKERFSAEFPKEGPSILRIQQVVRGDSAAYFCASSPGTDSPLHFGNGTRLTVT.

V usage is TRBV4-1 and J usage is TRBJ2-1; 8 bases are shared with TRBD1. Germline lookup yields CDR1 MGHRA and CDR2 YSYEKL. This CDR3 comprises 15 residues. After removal of 3 bases from V and 6 bases from J, the junction contained 7 bases not matched to a gene. This CDR3 is CASSQTGDLANEQFF. CDR3 nucleotides: TGCGCCAGCAGCCAGACAGGGGATTTGGCCAATGAGCAGTTCTTC.

The V gene is TRBV14, the J gene TRBJ2-6, with 8 bases aligning to TRBD1. Germline CDR1 and CDR2: SGHDN and FVKESK. There are 16 residues in the CDR3. The trim removed 3 bases at V and 12 bases at J, leaving 13 bases unmatched. The CDR3 DNA sequence: TGTGCCAGCAGCCACCCTGACAGGGGTCTTCTCTCCGTCCTGACTTTC. Amino acid sequence: CASSHPDRGLLSVLTF.

The chain links TRBV5-4 to TRBJ2-1; D is possibly TRBD2 (7 bases). The CDR3 has 15 amino acids. V lost 4 bases, J lost 1 base, and 12 bases lay in between. Germline assignment: CDR1 SGHNT and CDR2 YYREEE (reference sequence). The CDR3 DNA follows: TGTGCCAGCAGCCGTGAGGGGGGGTCCTACAATGAGCAGTTCTTC. This encodes CASSREGGSYNEQFF.